This TCR beta chain comes out of a study of T cells in localized non-small cell lung cancer. The protocol was immunoSEQ multiplex PCR, while the TCRdb copy is restricted to in-frame clones and leaves out a portion. The data contain fewer than 25,000 clones, roughly 89% of them singletons. V was clipped by 7 bases and J by 3 bases, with 19 bases between them. This CDR3 comprises 15 residues. The germline gives CDR1 SGHVS, CDR2 FQNEAQ. To note about this clone: What it recognizes is unknown.

Overall study findings and caveats: The study found T cell clonality highest in uninvolved adjacent lung, above tumor. There were a median roughly 62 of the top 100 tumor clones appearing in adjacent lung. One tumor region alone was sequenced, and heterogeneity therefore remains possible.

V usage is TRBV7-8 and J usage is TRBJ2-7; the D gene is possibly TRBD2 (7 bases). The TCR comes from a male donor at least 60 years old with stage I lung adenocarcinoma. The material was peripheral blood, obtained before any cancer treatment. CDR3 coding DNA: TGTGCCAGCACCGAGGGGGAGGGGACTTACTACGAGCAGTACTTC. Protein: CASTEGEGTYYEQYF.